The clone carrying this T cell receptor (beta chain) was counted a few times. Its cognate antigen is unknown. The record originates from a study of beta chain features in type 1 diabetes. Study-wide findings and caveats: VDJ junctions from type 1 diabetes patients carried fewer insertions and larger deletions. Moderately but significantly shorter TCRB CDR3s were found in Type 1 diabetes patients in all four CD4+ subsets.

This CDR3 is built from 16 residues. Looked up from germline, CDR1 is LGHNA and CDR2 is YNFKEQ. The ends were cut back, 0 bases at V and 8 bases at J, with 14 bases in the middle. Sequencing targeted expressed TCRB transcripts, as all isolated RNA had been reverse transcribed. The repertoire was sequenced with immunoSEQ multiplex PCR; TCRdb's copy has only in-frame clones and lacks some. The sample shows 600,000 or so clones, around 12% of them seen only once. This receptor was taken from a man under 40 with type 1 diabetes. Sequencing used naive CD4+ T cells from blood. The chain is built from TRBV4-2 and TRBJ1-6; D unresolved. The CDR3 DNA reads as TGTGCCAGCAGCCAAGATACGGCGGGGAACTATTCACCCCTCCACTTT. This encodes CASSQDTAGNYSPLHF.